Listed below are T cell receptor beta chains from one sample, sequenced in a study of T cells in Graves' hyperthyroidism and ophthalmopathy. TCRdb used MiXCR to reprocess the multiplex PCR reads, holding one entry per CDR3 protein. The data show around 700,000 distinct CDR3 sequences, with around 20% seen just once and over 15% held by the top ten. The specimen sequenced was blood. These receptor sequences come from a woman between 45 and 65 years old with Graves' hyperthyroidism that later progressed to Graves' ophthalmopathy. Both conserved end residues are part of each CDR3. A D gene is named only where the DNA matches it firmly. Only part of the rows carry a size: once, few, many, or a class if the clone is expanded.

CDR3 protein: CASSYVQMNTEAFF; CDR3 DNA: TGTGCCAGCAGTTACGTGCAGATGAACACTGAAGCTTTCTTT; V gene: TRBV6-9; CDR3 length: 14; J gene: TRBJ1-1; D gene: .; clone size: .
CDR3 protein: CASSPPGLAWNEQFF; CDR3 DNA: TGCGCCAGCAGCCCGCCGGGACTAGCGTGGAATGAGCAGTTCTTC; V gene: TRBV4-1; CDR3 length: 15; J gene: TRBJ2-1; D gene: TRBD2; clone size: .
CDR3 protein: CASSPRTGTGYSPLHF; CDR3 DNA: TGTGCCAGCAGTCCGCGGACAGGGACAGGTTATTCACCCCTCCACTTT; V gene: TRBV6-2/TRBV6-3; CDR3 length: 16; J gene: TRBJ1-6; D gene: TRBD1; clone size: .
CDR3 protein: CASRTGQGGTEAFF; CDR3 DNA: TGTGCCAGCAGGACGGGACAGGGTGGTACTGAAGCTTTCTTT; V gene: TRBV12-3/TRBV12-4; CDR3 length: 14; J gene: TRBJ1-1; D gene: TRBD1; clone size: many
CDR3 protein: CASSLQESTGELFF; CDR3 DNA: TGTGCCAGCAGCTTACAGGAGTCCACCGGGGAGCTGTTTTTT; V gene: TRBV7-9; CDR3 length: 14; J gene: TRBJ2-2; D gene: .; clone size: .
CDR3 protein: CASSHTGIGANVLTF; CDR3 DNA: TGTGCCAGCAGTCATACAGGGATTGGGGCCAACGTCCTGACTTTC; V gene: TRBV6-1; CDR3 length: 15; J gene: TRBJ2-6; D gene: .; clone size: .
CDR3 protein: CASSKDREETQYF; CDR3 DNA: TGTGCCAGTAGTAAGGACAGGGAAGAGACCCAGTACTTC; V gene: TRBV19; CDR3 length: 13; J gene: TRBJ2-5; D gene: TRBD1; clone size: .
CDR3 protein: CASSPEGLGETQYF; CDR3 DNA: TGCGCCAGCAGCCCGGAAGGACTAGGAGAGACCCAGTACTTC; V gene: TRBV5-1; CDR3 length: 14; J gene: TRBJ2-5; D gene: TRBD2; clone size: many
CDR3 protein: CASSQDRERGNEQFF; CDR3 DNA: TGTGCCAGCAGCCAAGATAGAGAAAGGGGCAATGAGCAGTTCTTC; V gene: TRBV3-1; CDR3 length: 15; J gene: TRBJ2-1; D gene: .; clone size: many
CDR3 protein: CASQRRNTGELFF; CDR3 DNA: TGTGCCAGCCAGAGGAGAAACACCGGGGAGCTGTTTTTT; V gene: TRBV11-2; CDR3 length: 13; J gene: TRBJ2-2; D gene: .; clone size: many
CDR3 protein: CASRTALHSEAFF; CDR3 DNA: TGTGCCAGCAGGACAGCCTTGCACAGTGAAGCTTTCTTT; V gene: TRBV7-9; CDR3 length: 13; J gene: TRBJ1-1; D gene: .; clone size: .
CDR3 protein: CASSLIQGANTGELFF; CDR3 DNA: TGTGCCAGCAGCTTAATTCAGGGGGCGAACACCGGGGAGCTGTTTTTT; V gene: TRBV7-3; CDR3 length: 16; J gene: TRBJ2-2; D gene: TRBD1; clone size: .
CDR3 protein: CASSFLAFNQPQHF; CDR3 DNA: TGTGCCAGCAGTTTCCTGGCCTTCAATCAGCCCCAGCATTTT; V gene: TRBV12-3/TRBV12-4; CDR3 length: 14; J gene: TRBJ1-5; D gene: .; clone size: many
CDR3 protein: CASSLNPDYGYTF; CDR3 DNA: TGCGCCAGCAGCTTGAATCCGGACTATGGCTACACCTTC; V gene: TRBV5-1; CDR3 length: 13; J gene: TRBJ1-2; D gene: .; clone size: many
CDR3 protein: CASAERYNQPQHF; CDR3 DNA: TGTGCTAGTGCGGAGCGATATAATCAGCCCCAGCATTTT; V gene: TRBV12-5; CDR3 length: 13; J gene: TRBJ1-5; D gene: .; clone size: .
CDR3 protein: CASTPLTSNTEAFF; CDR3 DNA: TGTGCCAGCACCCCGCTTACATCGAACACTGAAGCTTTCTTT; V gene: TRBV7-9; CDR3 length: 14; J gene: TRBJ1-1; D gene: .; clone size: many
CDR3 protein: CSVENQAEAFF; CDR3 DNA: TGCAGCGTTGAAAACCAGGCTGAAGCTTTCTTT; V gene: TRBV29-1; CDR3 length: 11; J gene: TRBJ1-1; D gene: .; clone size: .
CDR3 protein: CATSRTLDTQYF; CDR3 DNA: TGTGCTACCAGCAGGACCTTGGATACGCAGTATTTT; V gene: TRBV12-3/TRBV12-4; CDR3 length: 12; J gene: TRBJ2-3; D gene: .; clone size: few
CDR3 protein: CSARDRGNPGGAGYGYTF; CDR3 DNA: TGCAGTGCTAGAGATCGTGGTAACCCAGGGGGCGCCGGCTATGGCTACACCTTC; V gene: TRBV20-1; CDR3 length: 18; J gene: TRBJ1-2; D gene: TRBD1; clone size: .
CDR3 protein: CASSSLLAADTQYF; CDR3 DNA: TGTGCCAGCAGCTCACTACTAGCCGCGGATACGCAGTATTTT; V gene: TRBV7-2; CDR3 length: 14; J gene: TRBJ2-3; D gene: .; clone size: many
CDR3 protein: CASSGPQTSSGNTIYF; CDR3 DNA: TGTGCCAGCAGTGGTCCGCAAACAAGCTCTGGAAACACCATATATTTT; V gene: TRBV6-2/TRBV6-3; CDR3 length: 16; J gene: TRBJ1-3; D gene: .; clone size: .
CDR3 protein: CASTTAGTGEMNTEAFF; CDR3 DNA: TGCGCCAGCACCACTGCCGGGACAGGTGAAATGAACACTGAAGCTTTCTTT; V gene: TRBV4-1; CDR3 length: 17; J gene: TRBJ1-1; D gene: TRBD1; clone size: .
CDR3 protein: CASSPGRAQAEAFF; CDR3 DNA: TGTGCCAGCTCCCCTGGGCGGGCACAGGCTGAAGCTTTCTTT; V gene: TRBV18; CDR3 length: 14; J gene: TRBJ1-1; D gene: .; clone size: .
CDR3 protein: CSARGTSGVYNEQFF; CDR3 DNA: TGCAGTGCTAGAGGTACTAGCGGGGTTTACAATGAGCAGTTCTTC; V gene: TRBV20-1; CDR3 length: 15; J gene: TRBJ2-1; D gene: TRBD2; clone size: few
CDR3 protein: CAISESEAIPYNEQFF; CDR3 DNA: TGTGCCATCAGTGAGTCCGAGGCAATCCCCTACAATGAGCAGTTCTTC; V gene: TRBV10-3; CDR3 length: 16; J gene: TRBJ2-1; D gene: .; clone size: many
CDR3 protein: CASSLRPPGQGNYGYTF; CDR3 DNA: TGTGCCAGCAGTTTACGACCACCGGGACAGGGTAACTATGGCTACACCTTC; V gene: TRBV27; CDR3 length: 17; J gene: TRBJ1-2; D gene: TRBD1; clone size: .
CDR3 protein: CSVEDLPYEQYF; CDR3 DNA: TGCAGCGTTGAGGACCTCCCCTACGAGCAGTACTTC; V gene: TRBV29-1; CDR3 length: 12; J gene: TRBJ2-7; D gene: .; clone size: .
CDR3 protein: CASSLTANTGELFF; CDR3 DNA: TGTGCCAGCAGCTTGACAGCGAACACCGGGGAGCTGTTTTTT; V gene: TRBV5-8; CDR3 length: 14; J gene: TRBJ2-2; D gene: .; clone size: many
CDR3 protein: CASSLQFRGSSYNEQFF; CDR3 DNA: TGCGCCAGCAGCTTGCAGTTTCGGGGCAGCTCCTACAATGAGCAGTTCTTC; V gene: TRBV5-1; CDR3 length: 17; J gene: TRBJ2-1; D gene: .; clone size: many
CDR3 protein: CASSREEGGTGTMKNSPLHF; CDR3 DNA: TGCGCCAGCAGCCGCGAGGAAGGCGGGACAGGGACGATGAAGAATTCACCCCTCCACTTT; V gene: TRBV5-1; CDR3 length: 20; J gene: TRBJ1-6; D gene: TRBD1; clone size: few
CDR3 protein: CATSSLGRAGYTF; CDR3 DNA: TGTGCCACCAGCTCCTTGGGACGCGCCGGCTACACCTTC; V gene: TRBV15; CDR3 length: 13; J gene: TRBJ1-2; D gene: .; clone size: .
CDR3 protein: CASSQVGVPGGYTF; CDR3 DNA: TGCGCCAGCAGCCAAGTGGGGGTTCCCGGTGGCTACACCTTC; V gene: TRBV4-1; CDR3 length: 14; J gene: TRBJ1-2; D gene: .; clone size: .